These 2 T cell receptor beta chains share one sample of origin, sequenced in a study of shared clonotypes between healthy human individuals. The table came from immunoSEQ multiplex PCR; TCRdb's copy has only in-frame clones and leaves some out. Of a few million clones listed, 85% to 95% are singletons. Sequencing was carried out using naive CD4+ T cells sorted from blood. Stated subset: CD45RA+ positively selected. Receptor source: a man aged 18-30 years in good health.

This chain's CDR3 is CASSPLGSQGSGYTF. CDR3 sequence (DNA): TGTGCCAGCAGTCCCCTGGGCAGTCAGGGGAGTGGCTACACCTTC. The chain links TRBV28 to TRBJ1-2; possibly TRBD1 for D (6 bases). This CDR3 is 15 amino acids long. The ends were cut back, 5 bases at V and 7 bases at J, with 20 bases in the middle. Germline CDR1 reads MDHEN; CDR2 reads SYDVKM.

J is TRBJ2-3 and V is TRBV28, with D tentatively TRBD2 (6 bases). Trimming took off 6 bases at V and 7 bases at J, with 11 bases between the two ends. The V gene's germline CDR1 is MDHEN and CDR2 SYDVKM. The length of the CDR3 is 12 residues. CDR3 bases: TGTGCCAGCAGCCCCAGGGACTATACGCAGTATTTT. This translates into CASSPRDYTQYF.